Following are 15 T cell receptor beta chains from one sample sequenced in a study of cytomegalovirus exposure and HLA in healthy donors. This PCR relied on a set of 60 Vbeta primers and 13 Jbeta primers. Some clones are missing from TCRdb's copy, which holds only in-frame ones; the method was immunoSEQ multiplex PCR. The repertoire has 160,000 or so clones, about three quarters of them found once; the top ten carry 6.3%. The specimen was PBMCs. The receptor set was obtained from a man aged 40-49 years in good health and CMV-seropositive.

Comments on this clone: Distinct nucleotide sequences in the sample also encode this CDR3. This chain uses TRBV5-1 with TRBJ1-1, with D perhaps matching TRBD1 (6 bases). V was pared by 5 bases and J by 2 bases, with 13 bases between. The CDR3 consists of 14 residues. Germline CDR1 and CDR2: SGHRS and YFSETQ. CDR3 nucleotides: TGCGCCAGCAGTCTGGTAGGGGGAAACACTGAAGCTTTCTTT. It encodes CASSLVGGNTEAFF.

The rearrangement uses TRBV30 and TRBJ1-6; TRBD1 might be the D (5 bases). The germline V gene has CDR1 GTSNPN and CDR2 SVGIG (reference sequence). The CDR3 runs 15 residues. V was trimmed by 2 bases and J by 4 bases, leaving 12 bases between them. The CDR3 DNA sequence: TGTGCCTGGAGTAATATGGACATTTATAATTCACCCCTCCACTTT. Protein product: CAWSNMDIYNSPLHF.

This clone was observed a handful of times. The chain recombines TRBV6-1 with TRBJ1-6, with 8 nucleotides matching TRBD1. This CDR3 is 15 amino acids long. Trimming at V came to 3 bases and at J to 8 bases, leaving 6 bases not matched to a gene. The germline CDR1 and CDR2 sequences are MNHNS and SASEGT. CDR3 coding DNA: TGTGCCAGCAGTGAGCCAGGGGGCTTTGATTCACCCCTCCACTTT. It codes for CASSEPGGFDSPLHF.

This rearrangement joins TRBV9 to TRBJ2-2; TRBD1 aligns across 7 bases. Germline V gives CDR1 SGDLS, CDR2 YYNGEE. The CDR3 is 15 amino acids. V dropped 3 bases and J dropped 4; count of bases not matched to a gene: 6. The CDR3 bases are TGTGCCAGCAGCGCAACGGGACAGCCCACCGGGGAGCTGTTTTTT. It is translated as CASSATGQPTGELFF. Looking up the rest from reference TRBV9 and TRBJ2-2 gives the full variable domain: DSGVTQTPKHLITATGQRVTLRCSPRSGDLSVYWYQQSLDQGLQFLIQYYNGEERAKGNILERFSAQQFPDLHSELNLSSLELGDSALYFCASSATGQPTGELFFGEGSRLTVL.

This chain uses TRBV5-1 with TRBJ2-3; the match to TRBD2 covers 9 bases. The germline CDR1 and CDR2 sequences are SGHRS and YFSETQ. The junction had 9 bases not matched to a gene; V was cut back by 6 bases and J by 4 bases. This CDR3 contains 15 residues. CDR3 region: CASTHGGLAPDTQYF. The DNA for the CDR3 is TGCGCCAGCACCCATGGGGGACTAGCCCCAGATACGCAGTATTTT.

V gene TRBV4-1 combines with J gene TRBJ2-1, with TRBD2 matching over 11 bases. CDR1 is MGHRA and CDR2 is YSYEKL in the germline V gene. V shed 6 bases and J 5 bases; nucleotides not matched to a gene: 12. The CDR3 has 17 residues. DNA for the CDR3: TGCGCCAGCAGTCCTAAGAGGATAGCGGGAGGGGACAATGAGCAGTTCTTC. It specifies CASSPKRIAGGDNEQFF.

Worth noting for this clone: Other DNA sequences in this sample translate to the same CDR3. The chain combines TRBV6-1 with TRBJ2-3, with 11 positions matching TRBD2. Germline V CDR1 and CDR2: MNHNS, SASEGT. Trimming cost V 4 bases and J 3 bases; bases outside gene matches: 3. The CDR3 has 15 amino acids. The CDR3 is CASSARLAGTDTQYF. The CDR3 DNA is TGTGCCAGCAGTGCTCGACTAGCGGGAACAGATACGCAGTATTTT.

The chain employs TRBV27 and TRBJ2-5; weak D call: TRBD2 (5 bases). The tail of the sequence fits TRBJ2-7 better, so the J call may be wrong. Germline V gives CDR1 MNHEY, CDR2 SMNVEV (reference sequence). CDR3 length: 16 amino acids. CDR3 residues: CASSNTGRGEFYEQYF. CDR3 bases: TGTGCCAGCAGCAACACCGGCCGTGGGGAGTTCTACGAGCAGTACTTC.

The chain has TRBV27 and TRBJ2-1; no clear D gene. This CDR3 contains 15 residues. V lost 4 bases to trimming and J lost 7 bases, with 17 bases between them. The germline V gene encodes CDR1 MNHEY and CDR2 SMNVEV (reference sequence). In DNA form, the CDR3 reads TGTGCCAGCAGTTCCGGTCGGTTCTTGAAAAATGAGCAGTTCTTC. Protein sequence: CASSSGRFLKNEQFF.

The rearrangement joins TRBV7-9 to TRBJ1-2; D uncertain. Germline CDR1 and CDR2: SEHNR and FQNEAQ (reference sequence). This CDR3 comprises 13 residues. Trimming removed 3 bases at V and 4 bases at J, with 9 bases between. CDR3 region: CASSLPAGYGYTF. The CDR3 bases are TGTGCCAGCAGCTTGCCGGCAGGCTATGGCTACACCTTC. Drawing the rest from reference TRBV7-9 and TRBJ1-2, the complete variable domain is DTGVSQNPRHKITKRGQNVTFRCDPISEHNRLYWYRQTLGQGPEFLTYFQNEAQLEKSRLLSDRFSAERPKGSFSTLEIQRTEQGDSAMYLCASSLPAGYGYTFGSGTRLTVV.

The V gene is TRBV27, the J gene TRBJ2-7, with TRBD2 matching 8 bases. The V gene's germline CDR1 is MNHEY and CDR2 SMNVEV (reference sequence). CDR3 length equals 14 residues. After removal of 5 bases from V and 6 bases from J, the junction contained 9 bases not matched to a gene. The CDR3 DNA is TGTGCCAGCAGTGTGGGCGGGGGGAAATTCGAGCAGTACTTC. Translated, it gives CASSVGGGKFEQYF.

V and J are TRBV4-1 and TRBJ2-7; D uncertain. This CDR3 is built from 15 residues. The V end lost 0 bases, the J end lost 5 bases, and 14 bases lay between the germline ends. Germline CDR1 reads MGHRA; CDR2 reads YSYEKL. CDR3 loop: CASSQDTRSWDEQYF. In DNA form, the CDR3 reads TGCGCCAGCAGCCAAGATACCCGGAGCTGGGACGAGCAGTACTTC.

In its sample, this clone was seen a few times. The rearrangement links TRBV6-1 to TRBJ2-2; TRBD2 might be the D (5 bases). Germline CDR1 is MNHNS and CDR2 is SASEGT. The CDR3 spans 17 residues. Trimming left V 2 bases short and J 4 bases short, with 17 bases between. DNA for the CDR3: TGTGCCAGCAGTGAATATTATGGACTCGAGGTCACCGGGGAGCTGTTTTTT. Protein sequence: CASSEYYGLEVTGELFF.

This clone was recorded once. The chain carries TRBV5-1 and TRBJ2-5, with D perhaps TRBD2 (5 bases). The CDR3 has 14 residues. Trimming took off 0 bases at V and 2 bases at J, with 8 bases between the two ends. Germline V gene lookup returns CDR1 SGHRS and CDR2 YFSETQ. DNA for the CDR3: TGCGCCAGCAGCTTGGCCGGAGGACAAGAGACCCAGTACTTC. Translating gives CASSLAGGQETQYF. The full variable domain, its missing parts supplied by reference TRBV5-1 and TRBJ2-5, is KAGVTQTPRYLIKTRGQQVTLSCSPISGHRSVSWYQQTPGQGLQFLFEYFSETQRNKGNFPGRFSGRQFSNSRSEMNVSTLELGDSALYLCASSLAGGQETQYFGPGTRLLVL.

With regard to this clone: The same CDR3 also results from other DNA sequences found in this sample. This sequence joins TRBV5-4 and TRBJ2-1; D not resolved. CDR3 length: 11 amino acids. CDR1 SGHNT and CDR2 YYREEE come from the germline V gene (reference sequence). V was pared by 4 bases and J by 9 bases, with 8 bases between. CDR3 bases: TGTGCCAGCAGCCTACGTGGTGAGCAGTTCTTC. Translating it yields CASSLRGEQFF. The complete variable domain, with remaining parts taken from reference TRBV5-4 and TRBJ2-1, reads ETGVTQSPTHLIKTRGQQVTLRCSSQSGHNTVSWYQQALGQGPQFIFQYYREEENGRGNFPPRFSGLQFPNYSSELNVNALELDDSALYLCASSLRGEQFFGPGTRLTVL.